These T cell receptor beta chains were read from a single sample in a study of CD8+CD57+ T cells in acquired aplastic anemia. TCRdb called the reads again in MiXCR, with one record for every CDR3 protein. The top ten clones hold approximately 2.8% of a sample with under 200,000 distinct CDR3 sequences, around 48% of them seen once. The sequencing sample was made of sorted CD4+, CD8+, or CD8+CD57+ T cells (not recorded which) from PBMCs. Receptors were obtained from a human donor with aplastic anemia. The CDR3 runs from the conserved cysteine through the conserved F or W. Fields, in order: D gene, J gene, clone size, V gene, CDR3 protein, CDR3 DNA. The D gene is left open where the match is weak. Clone sizes are given selectively: once, few, many, or a class where the clone is expanded.

D: TRBD1
J: TRBJ1-1
size: many
V: TRBV6-5
CDR3: CASSYSPGQQNTEAFF
DNA: TGTGCCAGCAGTTACTCGCCGGGACAGCAGAACACTGAAGCTTTCTTT

D: TRBD1
J: TRBJ1-1
size: once
V: TRBV6-5
CDR3: CASSSRTGGNTNTEAFF
DNA: TGTGCCAGCAGTTCCCGGACAGGGGGCAATACGAACACTGAAGCTTTCTTT

D: -
J: TRBJ2-3
size: many
V: TRBV9
CDR3: CASSVDRFGGAGPDTQYF
DNA: TGTGCCAGCAGCGTAGATCGATTCGGCGGGGCGGGCCCAGATACGCAGTATTTT

D: TRBD2
J: TRBJ2-3
size: many
V: TRBV20-1
CDR3: CSAGERGPSTDTQYF
DNA: TGCAGTGCTGGGGAGCGGGGACCTAGCACAGATACGCAGTATTTT

D: -
J: TRBJ2-3
size: many
V: TRBV6-2/TRBV6-3
CDR3: CASSFEVTQYF
DNA: TGTGCCAGCAGTTTCGAGGTTACGCAGTATTTT

D: -
J: TRBJ1-6
size: many
V: TRBV7-2
CDR3: CASSLAGRGSPLHF
DNA: TGTGCCAGCAGCTTAGCCGGCCGGGGCTCACCCCTCCACTTT

D: -
J: TRBJ1-1
size: -
V: TRBV25-1
CDR3: CASSDRFRGTEAFF
DNA: TGTGCCAGCAGTGATAGGTTCAGGGGCACTGAAGCTTTCTTT

D: TRBD2
J: TRBJ2-7
size: once
V: TRBV6-5
CDR3: CASSLNSGTSSYEQYF
DNA: TGTGCCAGCAGTTTGAACTCCGGGACTAGTTCCTACGAGCAGTACTTC

D: TRBD1
J: TRBJ2-7
size: many
V: TRBV5-4
CDR3: CASSLLQGARYEQYF
DNA: TGTGCCAGCAGTTTACTCCAGGGGGCGCGTTACGAGCAGTACTTC

D: TRBD1
J: TRBJ2-7
size: few
V: TRBV2
CDR3: CAISPQGAVGYEQYF
DNA: TGTGCCATCAGTCCGCAGGGGGCAGTCGGGTACGAGCAGTACTTC

D: TRBD1
J: TRBJ1-5
size: -
V: TRBV20-1
CDR3: CSAKAGQGHQPQHF
DNA: TGCAGTGCTAAAGCTGGACAGGGGCATCAGCCCCAGCATTTT

D: -
J: TRBJ2-4
size: few
V: TRBV4-2
CDR3: CASSPGSGRKNIQYF
DNA: TGTGCCAGCAGCCCCGGCTCCGGGAGAAAAAACATTCAGTACTTC

D: TRBD1
J: TRBJ1-1
size: -
V: TRBV15
CDR3: CATSSGPGQRF
DNA: TGTGCCACCAGCTCCGGACCGGGACAGCGATTT

D: -
J: TRBJ2-5
size: -
V: TRBV5-5
CDR3: CASSLPGTIQETQYF
DNA: TGTGCCAGCAGCTTGCCAGGGACCATCCAAGAGACCCAGTACTTC

D: TRBD2
J: TRBJ2-7
size: many
V: TRBV30
CDR3: CAYVLAGLYEQYF
DNA: TGTGCCTACGTCCTAGCGGGTTTATACGAGCAGTACTTC

D: -
J: TRBJ2-7
size: -
V: TRBV15
CDR3: CATSRDQGSYEQYF
DNA: TGTGCCACCAGCAGAGATCAGGGATCCTACGAGCAGTACTTC

D: -
J: TRBJ1-2
size: -
V: TRBV9
CDR3: CASSVGGGGYTF
DNA: TGTGCCAGCAGCGTAGGTGGGGGCGGCTACACCTTC

D: -
J: TRBJ2-5
size: -
V: TRBV24-1
CDR3: CATSDFGGTQYF
DNA: TGTGCCACCAGTGATTTTGGGGGGACCCAGTACTTC

D: TRBD1
J: TRBJ2-2
size: -
V: TRBV5-1
CDR3: CASSFTQGAGGELFF
DNA: TGCGCCAGCAGCTTCACACAGGGGGCCGGCGGGGAGCTGTTTTTT

D: -
J: TRBJ2-3
size: few
V: TRBV20-1
CDR3: CSARSIKDTQYF
DNA: TGCAGTGCTAGATCCATTAAGGATACGCAGTATTTT

D: TRBD1
J: TRBJ2-7
size: -
V: TRBV15
CDR3: CATSRTGGAVDEQYF
DNA: TGTGCCACCAGCAGGACAGGGGGCGCGGTTGACGAGCAGTACTTC

D: -
J: TRBJ1-5
size: many
V: TRBV9
CDR3: CASSVEAGNQPQHF
DNA: TGTGCCAGCAGCGTAGAAGCAGGGAATCAGCCCCAGCATTTT

D: -
J: TRBJ1-5
size: -
V: TRBV20-1
CDR3: CSASGDGGVQPQHF
DNA: TGCAGTGCTAGTGGGGACGGGGGGGTTCAGCCCCAGCATTTT

D: -
J: TRBJ1-3
size: -
V: TRBV7-2
CDR3: CASSSWTGNTIYF
DNA: TGTGCCAGCAGCTCTTGGACTGGAAACACCATATATTTT

D: -
J: TRBJ2-5
size: -
V: TRBV25-1
CDR3: CASKLDQETQYF
DNA: TGTGCCAGCAAACTGGACCAAGAGACCCAGTACTTC

D: TRBD1
J: TRBJ2-7
size: -
V: TRBV7-3
CDR3: CASSWRGQGAYEQYF
DNA: TGTGCCAGCAGCTGGCGAGGACAGGGGGCCTACGAGCAGTACTTC

D: TRBD2
J: TRBJ2-3
size: once
V: TRBV20-1
CDR3: CSARSTSGRGRDTQYF
DNA: TGCAGTGCTAGATCGACTAGCGGGAGAGGGAGAGATACGCAGTATTTT

D: TRBD1
J: TRBJ2-5
size: -
V: TRBV7-9
CDR3: CASSLAGTGLQETQYF
DNA: TGTGCCAGCAGCCTAGCCGGGACAGGACTACAAGAGACCCAGTACTTC

D: -
J: TRBJ2-7
size: many
V: TRBV30
CDR3: CAWGEQYF
DNA: TGTGCGTGGGGGGAGCAGTACTTC